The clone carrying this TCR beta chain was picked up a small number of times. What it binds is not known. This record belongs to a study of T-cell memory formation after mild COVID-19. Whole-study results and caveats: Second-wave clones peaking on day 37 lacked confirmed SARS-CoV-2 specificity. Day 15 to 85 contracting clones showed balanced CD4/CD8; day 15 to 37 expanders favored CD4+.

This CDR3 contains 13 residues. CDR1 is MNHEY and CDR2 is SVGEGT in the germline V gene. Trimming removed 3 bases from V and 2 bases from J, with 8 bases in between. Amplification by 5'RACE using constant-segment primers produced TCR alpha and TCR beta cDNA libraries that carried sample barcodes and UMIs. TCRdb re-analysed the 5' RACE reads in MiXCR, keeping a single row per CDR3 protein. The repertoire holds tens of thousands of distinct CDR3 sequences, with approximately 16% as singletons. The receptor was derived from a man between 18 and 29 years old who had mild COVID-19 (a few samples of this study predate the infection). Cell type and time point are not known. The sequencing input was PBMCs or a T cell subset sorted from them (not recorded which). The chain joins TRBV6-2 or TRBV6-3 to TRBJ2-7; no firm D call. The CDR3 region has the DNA TGTGCCAGCAGTTATGTCCTCGCCTACGAGCAGTACTTC. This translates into CASSYVLAYEQYF.